The source of this TCR beta chain is a study of cytomegalovirus exposure and HLA in healthy donors. About the study: HLA-typed donors contributed about 85 million unique TCRs, which were held in an early data release. Membership in the Caucasian-associated ancestry cluster was found for about four fifths of nearly 400 genotyped donors.

V was clipped by 0 bases and J by 5 bases, with 12 bases between them. From germline, CDR1 is SGHRS and CDR2 YFSETQ. CDR3 length equals 15 residues. Study findings and constraints: It was reported that the classifier diagnosed cytomegalovirus status with high specificity and sensitivity in both the original and validation cohorts. Despite most TCR sequences being rare, some public TCRs occurred in many donors.

As concerns this clone: The antigen is not known.

60 Vbeta and 13 Jbeta primers were used in PCR. The repertoire was sequenced with immunoSEQ multiplex PCR; TCRdb's copy has only in-frame clones and lacks some. The sample holds just over 150,000 clones, about 75% seen once. The J gene is TRBJ2-1, the V gene TRBV5-1, with a tentative D call TRBD2 (5 bases). The TCR comes from a female donor in good health and CMV-seronegative. The specimen was PBMCs. This chain's CDR3 is CASSLGSVYDNEQFF. CDR3 nucleotide sequence: TGCGCCAGCAGCTTGGGTAGCGTATATGACAATGAGCAGTTCTTC.